The 28 T cell receptor beta chains listed next were all sequenced from one sample in a study of blood T cell repertoires in COVID-19. Some clones are missing from TCRdb's copy, which holds only in-frame ones; the method was immunoSEQ multiplex PCR. The table includes 220,000 or so clones, 84% detected once. Sample: peripheral blood. These receptors came from a woman in her sixties or seventies who had recovered from COVID-19.

The chain couples TRBV7-3 to TRBJ1-2; 7 nucleotides match TRBD1. V shed 8 bases, J shed 7 bases, and the junction held 19 bases outside the gene matches. Germline lookup yields CDR1 SGHTA and CDR2 FQGTGA. The CDR3 runs to 16 residues. Written as DNA, the CDR3 is TGTGCCAGCGGAATCCAGGACAGGTATATATTGGGTGGCTACACCTTC. It encodes CASGIQDRYILGGYTF. The full variable domain, its missing parts supplied by reference TRBV7-3 and TRBJ1-2, is GAGVSQTPSNKVTEKGKYVELRCDPISGHTALYWYRQSLGQGPEFLIYFQGTGAADDSGLPNDRFFAVRPEGSVSTLKIQRTERGDSAVYLCASGIQDRYILGGYTFGSGTRLTVV.

The chain has TRBV7-2 and TRBJ1-1; tentatively, D is TRBD1 (5 bases). Looked up from germline, CDR1 is SGHTA and CDR2 is FQGNSA. The V gene lost 6 bases and the J gene lost 5 bases, with 19 bases spanning the gap. This CDR3 has 15 residues. CDR3 bases: TGTGCCAGCAGTTATGGTAATGGGGGGATTACTGAAGCTTTCTTT. Translating gives CASSYGNGGITEAFF.

A note on this clone: Other DNA sequences of this sample code for an identical CDR3. This rearrangement joins TRBV5-1 to TRBJ2-2, with D unresolved. CDR1 and CDR2 (germline): SGHRS, YFSETQ. The CDR3 spans 12 residues. The ends were cut back, 2 bases at V and 6 bases at J, with 5 bases in the middle. The CDR3 protein is CASSFTAGELFF. CDR3 nucleotides: TGCGCCAGCAGCTTTACTGCCGGGGAGCTGTTTTTT.

The rearrangement uses TRBV7-9 and TRBJ1-1; 11 bases match TRBD1. Per the germline V gene, CDR1 is SEHNR and CDR2 is FQNEAQ (reference sequence). This CDR3 contains 14 residues. The V and J ends lost 7 bases and 10 bases, in that order; junction bases with no gene match: 11. CDR3 loop: CASIHPRTGGAAFF. Written as DNA, the CDR3 is TGTGCCAGCATCCATCCTCGGACAGGGGGCGCAGCTTTCTTT.

This clone was detected once. The rearrangement uses TRBV5-1 and TRBJ2-7; 8 bases agree with TRBD1. The J segment lost 5 bases and the V segment lost 4 bases, leaving 8 bases of the junction unmatched. The CDR3 runs 14 residues. The germline V gene encodes CDR1 SGHRS and CDR2 YFSETQ. The CDR3 sequence is CASSQGTGGNEQYF. CDR3 bases: TGCGCCAGCAGCCAAGGGACAGGTGGGAACGAGCAGTACTTC. Variable domain in full (rest from reference TRBV5-1 and TRBJ2-7): KAGVTQTPRYLIKTRGQQVTLSCSPISGHRSVSWYQQTPGQGLQFLFEYFSETQRNKGNFPGRFSGRQFSNSRSEMNVSTLELGDSALYLCASSQGTGGNEQYFGPGTRLTVT.

The J gene is TRBJ1-5, the V gene TRBV19, with unresolved D. CDR1 LNHDA and CDR2 SQIVND come from the germline V gene (reference sequence). V was cut by 2 bases and J by 4 bases, with 12 bases left in between. The CDR3 has 15 amino acids. The CDR3, as DNA: TGTGCCAGTAGTATATATTCGGTCGGGAATCAGCCCCAGCATTTT. It translates to CASSIYSVGNQPQHF.

This chain joins TRBV2 and TRBJ1-1, with D possibly being TRBD1 (6 bases). Germline V gene sequence: CDR1 SNHLY, CDR2 FYNNEI. The CDR3 totals 14 residues. Trimming stripped 5 bases from V and 1 base from J, with 11 bases between. The CDR3 region has the DNA TGTGCCAGCAGTATTCAGGGGTCGAACACTGAAGCTTTCTTT. Translating gives CASSIQGSNTEAFF.

The chain uses TRBV11-3 and TRBJ2-2; 11 bases fit TRBD2. J lost 6 bases, V lost 6 bases, and 9 bases had no gene match. The CDR3 sequence is 16 residues long. The germline CDR1 and CDR2 sequences are SGHNT and YENEEA. CDR3 amino acids: CASRSTSGGRPGELFF. In DNA, the CDR3 is TGTGCCAGCAGGTCAACTAGCGGGGGTCGCCCCGGGGAGCTGTTTTTT.

This chain joins TRBV6-4 and TRBJ1-2; 8 bases are a match to TRBD1. CDR1 MRHNA and CDR2 SNTAGT come from the germline V gene. J was trimmed by 4 bases and V by 2 bases; bases with no gene match: 6. CDR3 size: 15 residues. The CDR3, as DNA: TGTGCCAGCAGTGACGAGGCCGGGACAGGCTATGGCTACACCTTC. Translating gives CASSDEAGTGYGYTF.

The CDR3 sequence: CASSYARGSPLHF. In nucleotides, the CDR3 is TGTGCCAGCAGTTACGCCCGAGGTTCACCCCTCCACTTT. The gene calls are TRBV6-5 and TRBJ1-6; D is ambiguous. Germline loops: CDR1 MNHEY, CDR2 SVGAGI. Trimming stripped 2 bases from V and 9 bases from J, with 8 bases between. This CDR3 has 13 residues.

The genes are TRBV11-2 and TRBJ1-2; 8 bases are a match to TRBD1. Losses at the gene ends were 5 bases for V and 5 bases for J; bases not matched to a gene: 4. CDR1 is SGHAT and CDR2 is FQNNGV in the germline V gene. The CDR3 covers 13 residues. The CDR3 here is CASSQGAGYGYTF. The CDR3 bases are TGTGCCAGCAGCCAGGGGGCGGGGTATGGCTACACCTTC. The full variable domain, completed using reference TRBV11-2 and TRBJ1-2, is EAGVAQSPRYKIIEKRQSVAFWCNPISGHATLYWYQQILGQGPKLLIQFQNNGVVDDSQLPKDRFSAERLKGVDSTLKIQPAKLEDSAVYLCASSQGAGYGYTFGSGTRLTVV.

V usage is TRBV6-5 and J usage is TRBJ1-4; D uncertain. V shed 6 bases and J shed 11 bases, with 19 bases lying between them. Germline V gene sequence: CDR1 MNHEY, CDR2 SVGAGI. The CDR3 covers 14 residues. The CDR3 DNA is TGTGCCAGCAGCCCGATACGACAAGGCTGGAAACTGTTTTTT. Its protein is CASSPIRQGWKLFF.

J is TRBJ2-7 and V is TRBV2, with D possibly matching TRBD1 (6 bases). The CDR3 loop spans 15 amino acids. V shed 5 bases and J shed 4 bases, with 18 bases lying between them. Germline V gene sequence: CDR1 SNHLY, CDR2 FYNNEI. In nucleotides, the CDR3 is TGTGCCAGCAGTTACGACAGGTCTGGCTTATACGAGCAGTACTTC. Translating it yields CASSYDRSGLYEQYF.

This rearrangement joins TRBV6-1 to TRBJ1-5, with D unclear. Per germline, CDR1 MNHNS and CDR2 SASEGT. The CDR3 runs 16 residues. The V end was cut by 2 bases, the J end by 4 bases, with 15 bases between. This chain's CDR3 is CASSEPREPLNQPQHF. DNA of the CDR3: TGTGCCAGCAGTGAACCGCGGGAGCCACTTAATCAGCCCCAGCATTTT.

The chain employs TRBV28 and TRBJ2-1; 11 bases map to TRBD2. V gave up 3 bases and J gave up 0 bases; unmatched junction bases: 1. The germline V gene encodes CDR1 MDHEN and CDR2 SYDVKM. The CDR3 length is 16 residues. DNA of the CDR3: TGTGCCAGCAGTTTTCTAGCGGGGGGCTCCTACAATGAGCAGTTCTTC. Protein sequence: CASSFLAGGSYNEQFF.

V and J are TRBV7-6 and TRBJ2-7, with D possibly being TRBD1 (6 bases). CDR3 length equals 13 residues. The V and J ends lost 6 bases and 8 bases respectively, with 17 bases between them. In germline, CDR1 is SGHVS, CDR2 FNYEAQ. CDR3 sequence: CASRPQGQVQQYF. CDR3 bases: TGTGCCAGCAGACCTCAGGGGCAAGTTCAGCAGTACTTC.

The chain links TRBV13 to TRBJ2-5; 12 positions match TRBD2. J lost 4 bases, V lost 1 base, and 4 bases had no gene match. This CDR3 comprises 16 residues. The V gene's germline CDR1 is PRHDT and CDR2 FYEKMQ (reference sequence). The CDR3 reads CASSLATSGGSETQYF. The DNA of the CDR3 is TGTGCCAGCAGCTTAGCGACTAGCGGGGGATCAGAGACCCAGTACTTC.

The rearrangement links TRBV3-1 (or the pseudogene TRBV3-2) to TRBJ2-5, with unresolved D. Germline V CDR1 and CDR2: LGHDT, YNNKEL (reference sequence). The CDR3 sequence is 16 residues long. V was cut by 4 bases and J by 2 bases, with 17 bases left in between. The CDR3 DNA reads TGTGCCAGCAGCCTCCGAGGCCTGGCCCCTCAAGAGACCCAGTACTTC. It translates to CASSLRGLAPQETQYF.

CDR3 in amino acids: CASRPPGGDLYNEQFF. CDR3 bases: TGCGCCAGCAGGCCTCCGGGGGGAGACTTATACAATGAGCAGTTCTTC. The V and J genes are TRBV5-1 and TRBJ2-1, with 7 bases identical to TRBD2. Trimming at V came to 5 bases and at J to 4 bases, leaving 12 bases not matched to a gene. Per the germline V gene, CDR1 is SGHRS and CDR2 is YFSETQ. This CDR3 region has 16 residues.

The gene calls are TRBV7-2 and TRBJ1-2; TRBD1 agrees at 10 bases. The CDR3 loop spans 14 amino acids. Trimming cost V 0 bases and J 8 bases; bases outside gene matches: 3. The germline CDR1 and CDR2 sequences are SGHTA and FQGNSA. The CDR3 region has the DNA TGTGCCAGCAGCTTAGCGGGGACAGGGGCAGGCTACACCTTC. It codes for CASSLAGTGAGYTF.

The V call is TRBV27, the J call TRBJ2-1, with TRBD1 matching 7 bases. CDR3 length equals 14 residues. The germline CDR1 and CDR2 sequences are MNHEY and SMNVEV (reference sequence). The J segment lost 2 bases and the V segment lost 3 bases, leaving 1 base of the junction unmatched. CDR3 sequence (DNA): TGTGCCAGCAGTTTTGGGACAGCCTACAATGAGCAGTTCTTC. Translating gives CASSFGTAYNEQFF.

The rearrangement links TRBV18 to TRBJ2-7, with D perhaps TRBD1 (6 bases). CDR3 length: 14 residues. V gave up 3 bases and J gave up 1 base, with 10 bases separating them. Germline lookup yields CDR1 KGHSH and CDR2 LQKENI. The CDR3 nucleotides are TGTGCCAGCTCACCTCCCCAGGGGTCCTACGAGCAGTACTTC. Its protein is CASSPPQGSYEQYF. The full variable domain, with the rest looked up from reference TRBV18 and TRBJ2-7, is NAGVMQNPRHLVRRRGQEARLRCSPMKGHSHVYWYRQLPEEGLKFMVYLQKENIIDESGMPKERFSAEFPKEGPSILRIQQVVRGDSAAYFCASSPPQGSYEQYFGPGTRLTVT.

This chain links TRBV13 with TRBJ2-7; D not certain. Trimming pared 5 bases from V and 5 bases from J, leaving 7 bases between. Germline CDR1 reads PRHDT; CDR2 reads FYEKMQ (reference sequence). This CDR3 is 11 amino acids long. The chain's CDR3 is CASSHTDEQYF. In nucleotides, the CDR3 is TGTGCCAGCAGCCACACCGACGAGCAGTACTTC. Using reference TRBV13 and TRBJ2-7 for the parts outside the CDR3, the full variable domain is AAGVIQSPRHLIKEKRETATLKCYPIPRHDTVYWYQQGPGQDPQFLISFYEKMQSDKGSIPDRFSAQQFSDYHSELNMSSLELGDSALYFCASSHTDEQYFGPGTRLTVT.

This chain joins TRBV9 and TRBJ1-2; TRBD1 is a possible D gene (5 bases). The CDR3 is made up of 13 amino acids. The V gene lost 2 bases and the J gene lost 5 bases, with 10 bases spanning the gap. Germline CDR1 SGDLS, CDR2 YYNGEE. The CDR3 loop is CASSVGHMYGYTF. The CDR3 DNA is TGTGCCAGCAGCGTCGGACACATGTATGGCTACACCTTC.

This clone has a single count. The gene calls are TRBV6-5 and TRBJ1-6, with 9 bases aligning to TRBD1. Losses at the gene ends were 7 bases for V and 5 bases for J; bases not matched to a gene: 3. CDR3 length: 14 amino acids. Germline CDR1 and CDR2: MNHEY and SVGAGI. The CDR3 sequence: CASIDRGNNSPLHF. The CDR3 region has the DNA TGTGCCAGCATCGACAGGGGGAATAATTCACCCCTCCACTTT.

This clone occurred once. The chain joins TRBV18 to TRBJ1-1, with D unclear. Trimming left V 3 bases short and J 8 bases short, with 7 bases between. The CDR3 extends over 11 amino acids. Germline values: CDR1 KGHSH, CDR2 LQKENI. The CDR3: CASSPASEAFF. Written as DNA, the CDR3 is TGTGCCAGCTCACCGGCCTCCGAAGCTTTCTTT.

V gene TRBV14 combines with J gene TRBJ2-1; 8 bases map to TRBD2. V was clipped by 8 bases and J by 2 bases; unmatched bases: 5. Germline V gives CDR1 SGHDN, CDR2 FVKESK. The CDR3 contains 14 residues. The CDR3 region is CASRPGGPYNEQFF. CDR3 DNA: TGTGCCAGCCGCCCGGGGGGGCCCTACAATGAGCAGTTCTTC.

The rearrangement joins TRBV5-1 to TRBJ2-5; 9 bases match TRBD1. Per the germline V gene, CDR1 is SGHRS and CDR2 is YFSETQ. The V gene end was trimmed by 0 bases and the J gene end by 4 bases; junction bases not matched to a gene: 4. The CDR3 loop spans 15 amino acids. The CDR3 loop reads CASSLGTGELETQYF. The CDR3 coding sequence is TGCGCCAGCAGCTTGGGGACAGGGGAATTAGAGACCCAGTACTTC.